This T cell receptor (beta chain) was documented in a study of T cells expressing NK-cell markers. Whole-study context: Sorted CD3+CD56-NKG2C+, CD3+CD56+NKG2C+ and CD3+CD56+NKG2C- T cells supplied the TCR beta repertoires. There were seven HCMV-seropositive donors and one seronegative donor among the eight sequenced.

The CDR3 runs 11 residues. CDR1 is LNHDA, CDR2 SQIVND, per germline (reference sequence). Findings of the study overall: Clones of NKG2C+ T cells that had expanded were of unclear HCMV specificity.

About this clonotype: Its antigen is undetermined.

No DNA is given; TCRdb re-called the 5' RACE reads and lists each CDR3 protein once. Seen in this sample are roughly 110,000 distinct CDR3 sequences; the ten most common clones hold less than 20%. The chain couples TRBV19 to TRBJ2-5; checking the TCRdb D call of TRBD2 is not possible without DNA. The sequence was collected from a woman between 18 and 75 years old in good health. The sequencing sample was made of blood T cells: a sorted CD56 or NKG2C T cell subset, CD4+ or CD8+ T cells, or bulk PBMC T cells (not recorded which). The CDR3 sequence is CASSAGTSQYF.